The 21 T cell receptor beta chains listed next were all sequenced from one sample in a study of CD4 T cells in relation to SARS-CoV-2 and coronaviruses (dated by TCRdb to about 2021). Receptor amplification or capture employed the immunoSEQ multiplex PCR assay. TCRdb re-hosts the immuneACCESS table, in-frame sequences only. Its copies lack some clones; in the studies checked, an unresolved V gene accounts for under half of them, and the cause for the rest is not known. The sample records 35,000 to 45,000 clones, roughly 88% of which are singletons. The ten biggest clones cover more than 7% of the sample. The sample taken for sequencing was memory CD4+ T cells from PBMCs. Reading the label with the study, this specimen's cell subset or site is: memory (non-naive) CD4+ T cells. These receptors all come from an adult with COVID-19.

The chain carries TRBV7-2 and TRBJ2-3; D is unresolved. This CDR3 is 15 amino acids long. The V gene lost 5 bases and the J gene lost 0 bases, with 12 bases spanning the gap. The V gene's germline CDR1 is SGHTA and CDR2 FQGNSA. The CDR3 is CASSPGPVSTDTQYF. For the CDR3, the DNA is TGTGCCAGCAGCCCTGGGCCCGTAAGCACAGATACGCAGTATTTT.

The chain employs TRBV14 and TRBJ1-2; D not certain. V shed 0 bases and J shed 8 bases, with 10 bases lying between them. Germline V gene lookup returns CDR1 SGHDN and CDR2 FVKESK. CDR3 length: 13 amino acids. The CDR3 is CASSQDLREGYTF. Here the CDR3 DNA reads TGTGCCAGCAGCCAAGATCTGAGGGAAGGCTACACCTTC.

The CDR3 DNA follows: TGTGCCAGCAGCTACCGGGACCGGGTTGGAGGCACTGAAGCTTTCTTT. This sequence encodes CASSYRDRVGGTEAFF. The chain couples TRBV5-8 to TRBJ1-1, with a weak D call TRBD1 (5 bases). The CDR3 contains 16 residues. CDR1 is SGHTS and CDR2 is YDEGEE in the germline V gene. The V end was cut by 3 bases, the J end by 4 bases, with 19 bases between. The whole variable domain, remainder taken from reference TRBV5-8 and TRBJ1-1, is EAGVTQSPTHLIKTRGQQATLRCSPISGHTSVYWYQQALGLGLQFLLWYDEGEERNRGNFPPRFSGRQFPNYSSELNVNALELEDSALYLCASSYRDRVGGTEAFFGQGTRLTVV.

DNA of the CDR3: TGTGCCAGCAGTGTATCTAGCGGCCCTACGGCAGATACGCAGTATTTT. It codes for CASSVSSGPTADTQYF. The J gene is TRBJ2-3, the V gene TRBV6-1; 7 positions match TRBD2. The junction had 11 bases not matched to a gene; V was cut back by 4 bases and J by 4 bases. CDR1 MNHNS and CDR2 SASEGT come from the germline V gene. CDR3 length equals 16 residues.

The chain uses TRBV7-9 and TRBJ1-3; D is unresolved. This CDR3 is built from 15 residues. The V end was cut by 5 bases, the J end by 0 bases, with 11 bases between. CDR1 SEHNR and CDR2 FQNEAQ come from the germline V gene (reference sequence). CDR3 in DNA: TGTGCCAGCAGCCCCGGGATTAGCTCTGGAAACACCATATATTTT. Residues: CASSPGISSGNTIYF. Complete variable domain (other parts from reference TRBV7-9 and TRBJ1-3): DTGVSQNPRHKITKRGQNVTFRCDPISEHNRLYWYRQTLGQGPEFLTYFQNEAQLEKSRLLSDRFSAERPKGSFSTLEIQRTEQGDSAMYLCASSPGISSGNTIYFGEGSWLTVV.

The gene calls are TRBV27 and TRBJ2-1; TRBD2 is a possible D gene (6 bases). This CDR3 comprises 13 residues. Deletions cut 4 bases from V and 8 bases from J, with 12 bases between. Germline V gene data show CDR1 as MNHEY and CDR2 as SMNVEV (reference sequence). This CDR3 is CASSSPRGDEQFF. The DNA of the CDR3 is TGTGCCAGCAGTTCGCCGCGGGGTGATGAGCAGTTCTTC.

The chain's CDR3 is CASSSQGQGNYGYTF. The CDR3, as DNA: TGTGCCAGCAGCTCCCAGGGACAGGGGAACTATGGCTACACCTTC. V is TRBV6-5 and J is TRBJ1-2; the match to TRBD1 covers 10 bases. Germline CDR1 reads MNHEY; CDR2 reads SVGAGI. Unmatched junction bases numbered 6, after V lost 6 bases and J lost 2 bases. This CDR3 contains 15 residues.

The chain couples TRBV5-1 to TRBJ1-1; 7 bases are a match to TRBD1. V shed 4 bases and J 1 base; nucleotides not matched to a gene: 7. CDR3 length: 15 residues. Germline V CDR1 and CDR2: SGHRS, YFSETQ. The CDR3 reads CASSETGTANTEAFF. DNA for the CDR3: TGCGCCAGCAGCGAAACCGGGACAGCGAACACTGAAGCTTTCTTT.

This sequence joins TRBV9 and TRBJ2-7; 10 nucleotides line up with TRBD2. The ends lost 5 bases at V and 4 bases at J; junction bases unmatched: 6. The germline gives CDR1 SGDLS, CDR2 YYNGEE. This CDR3 spans 14 amino acids. The CDR3 loop reads CASRERGGIYEQYF. In DNA form, the CDR3 reads TGTGCCAGCAGGGAGCGGGGGGGAATTTACGAGCAGTACTTC. The variable domain in full, with the rest retrieved from reference TRBV9 and TRBJ2-7, is DSGVTQTPKHLITATGQRVTLRCSPRSGDLSVYWYQQSLDQGLQFLIQYYNGEERAKGNILERFSAQQFPDLHSELNLSSLELGDSALYFCASRERGGIYEQYFGPGTRLTVT.

The chain recombines TRBV25-1 with TRBJ2-5; 8 positions match TRBD1. The CDR3 spans 16 residues. With V trimmed by 1 base and J by 4 bases, 8 bases remained unmatched. Germline V gene lookup returns CDR1 MGHDK and CDR2 SYGVNS. Here the CDR3 reads CASSESSDRAAETQYF. The CDR3 bases are TGTGCCAGCAGTGAATCCTCGGACAGGGCAGCAGAGACCCAGTACTTC.

V usage is TRBV6-5 and J usage is TRBJ2-2; 10 nucleotides match TRBD1. The length of the CDR3 is 15 residues. V lost 7 bases, J lost 5 bases, and 7 bases stayed unmatched. The germline V gene has CDR1 MNHEY and CDR2 SVGAGI. CDR3 residues: CASNADRGWTGELFF. The DNA of the CDR3 is TGTGCCAGCAATGCGGACAGGGGGTGGACCGGGGAGCTGTTTTTT.

The V call is TRBV7-2, the J call TRBJ1-1; D possibly corresponds to TRBD1 (5 bases). Germline assignment: CDR1 SGHTA and CDR2 FQGNSA. The CDR3 contains 15 residues. Trimming stripped 0 bases from V and 8 bases from J, with 16 bases between. CDR3 sequence reads: CASSLAPGERTEAFF. In DNA, the CDR3 is TGTGCCAGCAGCTTAGCGCCGGGGGAACGGACGGAAGCTTTCTTT.

The chain links TRBV15 to TRBJ2-1, with 12 bases identical to TRBD2. There are 17 residues in the CDR3. The J segment lost 2 bases and the V segment lost 2 bases, leaving 4 bases of the junction unmatched. The germline V gene encodes CDR1 LNHNV and CDR2 YYDKDF (reference sequence). CDR3 sequence: CATSRTTSGGPYNEQFF. As DNA, the CDR3 is TGTGCCACCAGCAGAACCACTAGCGGGGGGCCCTACAATGAGCAGTTCTTC. The full variable domain, rest sourced from reference TRBV15 and TRBJ2-1, is DAMVIQNPRYQVTQFGKPVTLSCSQTLNHNVMYWYQQKSSQAPKLLFHYYDKDFNNEADTPDNFQSRRPNTSFCFLDIRSPGLGDTAMYLCATSRTTSGGPYNEQFFGPGTRLTVL.

CDR3 protein: CASSLGQGTGANVLTF. The CDR3 DNA is TGTGCCAGCAGCTTAGGACAGGGGACTGGGGCCAACGTCCTGACTTTC. The chain has TRBV11-3 and TRBJ2-6; 8 nucleotides line up with TRBD1. Germline trimming cut 1 base from V and 2 bases from J; bases unmatched to any gene: 1. Looked up from germline, CDR1 is SGHNT and CDR2 is YENEEA. The CDR3 contains 16 residues. Based on the CDR3 plus reference TRBV11-3 and TRBJ2-6, the full variable domain is EAGVVQSPRYKIIEKKQPVAFWCNPISGHNTLYWYLQNLGQGPELLIRYENEEAVDDSQLPKDRFSAERLKGVDSTLKIQPAELGDSAVYLCASSLGQGTGANVLTFGAGSRLTVL.

This clone was counted between two and nine times. The J gene is TRBJ2-7, the V gene TRBV21-1; the table's D call TRBD2 went unverified against the DNA. TRBV21-1 is an annotated pseudogene. The CDR3 is 13 residues long. This chain's CDR3 is CATKGGAVYEQYF. CDR3 DNA: TGTGCCACAAAGGGGGGGGCAGTTTACGAGCAGTACTTC.

The J gene is TRBJ1-1, the V gene TRBV5-6; D is unresolved. Germline-derived CDR1 and CDR2 are SGHDT and YYEEEE. This CDR3 region has 13 residues. V gave up 0 bases and J gave up 10 bases, with 13 bases separating them. CDR3 protein: CASSLVAPGSAFF. The CDR3 DNA sequence: TGTGCCAGCAGCTTGGTTGCCCCGGGATCAGCTTTCTTT.

The V gene is TRBV3-1 (or the pseudogene TRBV3-2), the J gene TRBJ1-1, with 9 bases that match TRBD1. With V trimmed by 4 bases and J by 6 bases, 6 bases remained unmatched. The CDR3 totals 14 residues. CDR1 and CDR2 from the germline V gene are LGHDT and YNNKEL (reference sequence). The CDR3 DNA follows: TGTGCCAGCAGCCTCCGGGACAGGGTGGCTGAAGCTTTCTTT. Amino acids: CASSLRDRVAEAFF.

The CDR3 spells CASSLGAGVADTQYF. CDR3 sequence (DNA): TGTGCCAGCAGCTTAGGGGCGGGGGTGGCAGATACGCAGTATTTT. V gene TRBV7-2 combines with J gene TRBJ2-3, with 7 bases matching TRBD2. This CDR3 has 15 amino acids. V dropped 1 base and J dropped 4; count of bases not matched to a gene: 5. Germline CDR1 is SGHTA and CDR2 is FQGNSA.

The CDR3 nucleotides are TGTGCCAGCAGCTTATTCGCCGGGGCCAACACTGAAGCTTTCTTT. Protein product: CASSLFAGANTEAFF. This rearrangement joins TRBV7-2 to TRBJ1-1; weak D call: TRBD1 (5 bases). The germline V gene has CDR1 SGHTA and CDR2 FQGNSA. This CDR3 is 15 amino acids long. The V and J ends lost 2 bases and 2 bases respectively, with 12 bases between them.

The chain is built from TRBV28 and TRBJ2-7; D gene ambiguous. Trimming stripped 7 bases from V and 2 bases from J, with 15 bases between. The CDR3 is made up of 14 amino acids. Germline CDR1 and CDR2: MDHEN and SYDVKM. The CDR3: CASTSTGRTYEQYF. The CDR3 coding sequence is TGTGCCAGCACCTCGACGGGTCGTACCTACGAGCAGTACTTC.

This clone was counted a few times. The rearrangement uses TRBV7-9 and TRBJ1-2; 11 bases match TRBD1. Germline loops: CDR1 SEHNR, CDR2 FQNEAQ (reference sequence). The CDR3 sequence is 14 residues long. Unmatched junction bases numbered 9, after V lost 5 bases and J lost 10 bases. The CDR3: CASSPTGTGGDYTF. The CDR3 nucleotides read TGTGCCAGCAGCCCTACCGGGACAGGGGGGGACTACACCTTC.